This entry features one T cell receptor (beta chain) sequence. This receptor's antigen is unknown. The sample holds no much larger clone one base away, and base qualities are not on file. TCRdb shows the sequencer as Illumina HiSeq 2500. TCR beta libraries were prepared by quantitative 5'-RACE with molecular barcodes. As for the authors' bioinformatics: A new computational method, built on a probabilistic model of VDJ rearrangement, was used to identify disease-linked TCR variants. The public sequencing data were trimmed at Q25 with fastp and processed into clonotypes with MiXCR by TCRdb, which kept only in-frame beta chains. All rows with the same CDR3 protein become a single entry with the most common DNA and genes. The V and J calls and clone size come from TCRdb's table, not from the authors' own analysis. Within this sample are fewer than 550,000 distinct CDR3 sequences, with approximately 5% of them counted one time only. Around 3.4% of the sample is held by the ten biggest clonotypes.

The sample is drawn from a study of CD8 T cells in ankylosing spondylitis (dated by TCRdb to about 2017). In the study overall: To find TCR variants linked to disease, the study profiled T cell receptor beta repertoires in ankylosing spondylitis patients and healthy donors. Peripheral blood was sampled, and synovial fluid was also collected from ankylosing spondylitis patients. The whole study cohort included about a hundred healthy donors and under 30 ankylosing spondylitis patients.

CDR1 and CDR2, looked up from the germline V gene, are SGHTA and FQGNSA. Compared with germline, V lacks 4 bases and J lacks 10 bases; bases without a gene match: 9. CDR3 length: 14 amino acids, cysteine to phenylalanine. The kept DNA is CDR3 alone, 42 bases in frame from the first base. The full study reports these points: The disease-linked clones were reported to be significantly enriched in matched synovial fluid samples from ankylosing spondylitis patients. Blood from ankylosing spondylitis patients appeared to be characterized by a TCR beta motif made up of several highly homologous amino acid variants. The disease-linked clones had a CD8+ phenotype and were found at relatively low frequencies in peripheral blood. Some of the motif variants had been reported before in the synovial fluid and blood of reactive arthritis patients, a finding that suggests common disease-initiation mechanisms.

Sequenced: blood, either unsorted or a sorted T cell fraction (not recorded which). The receptor comes from a male donor with ankylosing spondylitis. Recombination joined TRBV7-2 with TRBJ2-1, with 8 junctional bases fitting TRBD2. The DNA reads TGTGCCAGCAGCTCACTCTACGCGGGAGGAGAGCAGTTCTTC. The encoded protein is CASSSLYAGGEQFF.